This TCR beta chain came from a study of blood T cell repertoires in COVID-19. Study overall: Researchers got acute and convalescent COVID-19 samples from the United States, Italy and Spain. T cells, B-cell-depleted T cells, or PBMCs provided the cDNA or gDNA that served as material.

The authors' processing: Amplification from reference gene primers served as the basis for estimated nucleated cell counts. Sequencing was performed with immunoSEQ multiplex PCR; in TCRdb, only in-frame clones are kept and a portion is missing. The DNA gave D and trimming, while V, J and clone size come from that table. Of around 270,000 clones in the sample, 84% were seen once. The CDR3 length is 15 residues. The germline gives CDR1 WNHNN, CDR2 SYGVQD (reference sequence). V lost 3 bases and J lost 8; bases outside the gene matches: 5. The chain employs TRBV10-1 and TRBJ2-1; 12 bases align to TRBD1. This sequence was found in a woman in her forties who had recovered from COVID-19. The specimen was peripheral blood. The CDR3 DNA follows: TGCGCCAGCAGTGAAGGGACAGGGGGCATCGATGAGCAGTTCTTC. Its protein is CASSEGTGGIDEQFF.